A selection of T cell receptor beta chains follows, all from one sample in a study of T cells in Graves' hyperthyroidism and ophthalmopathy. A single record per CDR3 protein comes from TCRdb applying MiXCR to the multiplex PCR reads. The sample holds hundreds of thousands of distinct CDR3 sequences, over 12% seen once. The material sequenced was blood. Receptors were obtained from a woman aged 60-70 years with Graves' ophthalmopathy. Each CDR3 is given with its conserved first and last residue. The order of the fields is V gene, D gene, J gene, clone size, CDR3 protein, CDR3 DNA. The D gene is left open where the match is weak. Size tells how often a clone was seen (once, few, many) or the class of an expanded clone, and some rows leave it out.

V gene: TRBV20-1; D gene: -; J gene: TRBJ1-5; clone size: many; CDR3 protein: CSARSDSYMLLSNQPQHF; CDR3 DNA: TGCAGTGCTAGGAGCGACAGCTACATGCTACTTAGCAATCAGCCCCAGCATTTT
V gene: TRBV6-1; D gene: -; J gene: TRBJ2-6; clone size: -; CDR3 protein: CASTPGSGANVLTF; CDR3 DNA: TGTGCCAGCACCCCTGGATCTGGGGCCAACGTCCTGACTTTC
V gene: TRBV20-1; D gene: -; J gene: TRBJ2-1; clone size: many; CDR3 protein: CSAVPGHYNEQFF; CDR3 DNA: TGCAGTGCTGTCCCGGGACACTACAATGAGCAGTTCTTC
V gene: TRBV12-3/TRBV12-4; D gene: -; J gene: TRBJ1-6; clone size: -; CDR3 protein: CASSFDGNNSPLHF; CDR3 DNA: TGTGCCAGCAGTTTCGACGGAAATAATTCACCCCTCCACTTT
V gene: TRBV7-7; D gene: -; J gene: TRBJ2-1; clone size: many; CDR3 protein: CASSLAASLDNEQFF; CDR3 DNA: TGTGCTAGCAGCTTAGCGGCCAGCCTAGACAATGAGCAGTTCTTC
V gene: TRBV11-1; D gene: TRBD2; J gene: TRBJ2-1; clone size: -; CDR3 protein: CASSFASGTRRGNEQFF; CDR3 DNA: TGTGCCAGCAGCTTCGCTAGCGGGACTCGCCGTGGCAATGAGCAGTTCTTC
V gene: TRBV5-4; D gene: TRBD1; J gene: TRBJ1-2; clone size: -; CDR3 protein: CASSFDTGGDGYTF; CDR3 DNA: TGTGCCAGCAGCTTTGATACAGGGGGGGATGGCTACACCTTC
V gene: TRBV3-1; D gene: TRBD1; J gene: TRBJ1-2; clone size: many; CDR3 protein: CASSLTGTNYGYTF; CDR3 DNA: TGTGCCAGCAGTTTGACAGGGACCAACTATGGCTACACCTTC
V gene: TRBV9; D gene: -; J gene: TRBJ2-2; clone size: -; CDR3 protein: CASSVARANTGELFF; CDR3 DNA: TGTGCCAGCAGCGTAGCCAGGGCGAACACCGGGGAGCTGTTTTTT
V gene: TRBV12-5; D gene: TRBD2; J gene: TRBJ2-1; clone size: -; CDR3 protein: CASGRPGEGEQFF; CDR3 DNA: TGTGCTAGTGGTCGCCCTGGGGAGGGTGAGCAGTTCTTC
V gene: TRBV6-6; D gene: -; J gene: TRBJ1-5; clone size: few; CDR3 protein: CASSYFAQGGNQPQHF; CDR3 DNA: TGTGCCAGCAGTTACTTCGCTCAGGGTGGCAATCAGCCCCAGCATTTT
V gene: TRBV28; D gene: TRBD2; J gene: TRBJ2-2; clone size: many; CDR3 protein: CASSSTSATNTGELFF; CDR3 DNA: TGTGCCAGCAGCTCTACTAGCGCAACGAACACCGGGGAGCTGTTTTTT
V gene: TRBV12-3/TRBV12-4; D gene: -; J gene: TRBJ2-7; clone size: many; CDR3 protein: CASSLFGGLTYEQYF; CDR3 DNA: TGTGCCAGCAGTTTATTTGGGGGCCTAACCTACGAGCAGTACTTC
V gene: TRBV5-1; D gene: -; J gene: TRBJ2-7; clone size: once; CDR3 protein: CASSFEFHEQYF; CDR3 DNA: TGCGCCAGCAGCTTTGAGTTCCACGAGCAGTACTTC
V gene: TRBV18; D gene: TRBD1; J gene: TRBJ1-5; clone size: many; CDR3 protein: CASSGDRGQPQHF; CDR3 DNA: TGTGCCAGCTCAGGGGACAGGGGGCAGCCCCAGCATTTT
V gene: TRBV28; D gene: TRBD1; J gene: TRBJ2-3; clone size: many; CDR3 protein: CASSARDRGREDTQYF; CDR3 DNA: TGTGCCAGCAGCGCCAGGGACAGGGGGCGCGAAGATACGCAGTATTTT
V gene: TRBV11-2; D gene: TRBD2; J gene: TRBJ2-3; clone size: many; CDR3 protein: CASSAGLAEFTDTQYF; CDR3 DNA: TGTGCCAGCAGCGCAGGACTAGCCGAGTTCACAGATACGCAGTATTTT
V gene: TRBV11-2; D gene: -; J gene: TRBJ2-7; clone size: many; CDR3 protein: CASSLTFPVYEQYF; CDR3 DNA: TGTGCCAGCAGCTTGACCTTTCCCGTCTACGAGCAGTACTTC
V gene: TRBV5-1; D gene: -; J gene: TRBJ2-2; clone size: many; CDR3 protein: CASVEWSGELFF; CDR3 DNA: TGCGCCAGCGTCGAATGGAGCGGGGAGCTGTTTTTT
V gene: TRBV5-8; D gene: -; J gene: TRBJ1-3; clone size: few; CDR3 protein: CASSLDPGGGNTIYF; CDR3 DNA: TGTGCCAGCAGCTTGGATCCGGGGGGCGGAAACACCATATATTTT
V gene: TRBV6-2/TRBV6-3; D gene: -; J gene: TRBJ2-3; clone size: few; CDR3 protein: CASSNLRVLGADTQYF; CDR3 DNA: TGTGCCAGCAGTAACCTCCGGGTCCTAGGGGCAGATACGCAGTATTTT
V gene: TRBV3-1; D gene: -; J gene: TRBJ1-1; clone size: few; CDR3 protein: CASNPGAGTDPINTEAFF; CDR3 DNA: TGTGCCAGCAACCCCGGGGCAGGGACGGATCCCATAAACACTGAAGCTTTCTTT
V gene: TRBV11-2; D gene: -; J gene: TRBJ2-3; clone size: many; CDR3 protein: CASSLMAGTPSTDTQYF; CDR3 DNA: TGTGCCAGCAGCCTTATGGCCGGGACACCAAGCACAGATACGCAGTATTTT
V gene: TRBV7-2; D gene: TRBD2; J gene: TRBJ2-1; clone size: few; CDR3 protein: CASSPASGSSYNEQFF; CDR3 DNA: TGTGCCAGCAGCCCTGCTAGCGGGAGCTCCTACAATGAGCAGTTCTTC
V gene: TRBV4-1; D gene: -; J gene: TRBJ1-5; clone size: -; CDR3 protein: CASSQPLPGARNQPQHF; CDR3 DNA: TGCGCCAGCAGCCAACCCCTACCGGGGGCGAGGAATCAGCCCCAGCATTTT
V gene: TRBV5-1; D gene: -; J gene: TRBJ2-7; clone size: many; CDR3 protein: CASSFGQPPEQYF; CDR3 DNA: TGCGCCAGCAGCTTCGGACAGCCCCCCGAGCAGTACTTC
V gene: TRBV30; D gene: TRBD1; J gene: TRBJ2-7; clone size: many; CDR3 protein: CAWEGQGGSYEQYF; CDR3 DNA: TGTGCCTGGGAGGGACAGGGGGGATCCTACGAGCAGTACTTC
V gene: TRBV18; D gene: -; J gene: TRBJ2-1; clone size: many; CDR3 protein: CASSPRPGTSEQFF; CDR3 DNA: TGTGCCAGCTCACCACGGCCAGGTACGAGTGAGCAGTTCTTC
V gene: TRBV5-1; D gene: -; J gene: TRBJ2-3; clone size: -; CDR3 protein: CASSFEGTITDTQYF; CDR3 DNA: TGCGCCAGCAGCTTTGAGGGGACGATCACAGATACGCAGTATTTT